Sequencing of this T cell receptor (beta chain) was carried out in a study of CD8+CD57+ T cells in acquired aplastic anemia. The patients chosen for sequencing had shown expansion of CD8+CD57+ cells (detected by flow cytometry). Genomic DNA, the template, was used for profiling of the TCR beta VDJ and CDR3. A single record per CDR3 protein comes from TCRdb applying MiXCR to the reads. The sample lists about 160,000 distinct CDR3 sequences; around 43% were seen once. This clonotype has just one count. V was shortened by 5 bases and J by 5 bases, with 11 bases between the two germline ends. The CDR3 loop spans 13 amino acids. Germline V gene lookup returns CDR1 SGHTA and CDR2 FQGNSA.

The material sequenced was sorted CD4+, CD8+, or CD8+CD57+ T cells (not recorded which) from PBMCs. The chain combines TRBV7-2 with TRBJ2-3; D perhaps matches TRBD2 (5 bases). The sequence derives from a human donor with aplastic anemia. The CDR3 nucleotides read TGTGCCAGCAGCCCACGAAGCGGAGATACGCAGTATTTT. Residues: CASSPRSGDTQYF. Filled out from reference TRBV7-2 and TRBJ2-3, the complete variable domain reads GAGVSQSPSNKVTEKGKDVELRCDPISGHTALYWYRQSLGQGLEFLIYFQGNSAPDKSGLPSDRFSAERTGGSVSTLTIQRTQQEDSAVYLCASSPRSGDTQYFGPGTRLTVL.